These 5 T cell receptor beta chains were sequenced from one sample in a study of T cells after posttransplantation cyclophosphamide. TCRdb's table, derived via immunoSEQ multiplex PCR, lists solely in-frame clones and lacks some. The table includes about 47,000 clones, around 91% detected once. Input material: PBMCs. All receptors come from a woman aged 45-65 years in good health and a related stem cell transplant donor.

The chain employs TRBV9 and TRBJ2-7; 9 nucleotides match TRBD1. J was trimmed by 3 bases and V by 0 bases; bases with no gene match: 7. CDR3 size: 16 residues. In germline, CDR1 is SGDLS, CDR2 YYNGEE. The CDR3 sequence: CASSVGADRGVYEQYF. As DNA, the CDR3 is TGTGCCAGCAGCGTAGGTGCCGACAGGGGGGTCTACGAGCAGTACTTC.

The chain couples TRBV15 to TRBJ2-1; TRBD1 might be the D (5 bases). The CDR3 length is 16 residues. The germline V and J ends were trimmed by 3 bases and 0 bases, with 12 bases remaining between them. Germline V gives CDR1 LNHNV, CDR2 YYDKDF (reference sequence). Written as DNA, the CDR3 is TGTGCCACCAGCAGGGACATCTCATCCTCCTACAATGAGCAGTTCTTC. Protein product: CATSRDISSSYNEQFF.

This clone is a singleton in its sample. V is TRBV5-1 and J is TRBJ1-1; no reliable D call. Deletions cut 3 bases from V and 6 bases from J, with 24 bases between. This CDR3 has 17 residues. Germline CDR1 and CDR2: SGHRS and YFSETQ. The CDR3 loop is CASSWAGRVVGISEAFF. The DNA for the CDR3 is TGCGCCAGCAGCTGGGCCGGGCGGGTGGTCGGCATCTCTGAAGCTTTCTTT.

The genes are TRBV2 and TRBJ2-5, with 15 positions matching TRBD2. Losses at the gene ends were 6 bases for V and 5 bases for J; bases not matched to a gene: 7. Per germline, CDR1 SNHLY and CDR2 FYNNEI. This CDR3 is 16 amino acids long. The CDR3: CASSRTGLAGGETQYF. The CDR3 region has the DNA TGTGCCAGCAGCCGTACCGGACTAGCGGGGGGGGAGACCCAGTACTTC.

The V gene is TRBV27, the J gene TRBJ2-5; TRBD2 matches 8 bases. Germline trimming cut 7 bases from V and 4 bases from J; bases unmatched to any gene: 8. The V gene's germline CDR1 is MNHEY and CDR2 SMNVEV (reference sequence). CDR3 size: 14 residues. The chain's CDR3 is CASTYSGATETQYF. In DNA form, the CDR3 reads TGTGCCAGCACCTATAGCGGGGCTACAGAGACCCAGTACTTC.